The 7 T cell receptor beta chains below come from one sample, sequenced in a study of CD8+ T cells in alopecia areata. cDNA serving as the sequencing template came from extracted, reverse transcribed RNA. Sequencing was performed with immunoSEQ multiplex PCR; in TCRdb, only in-frame clones are kept and a portion is missing. The sample carries 100,000 to 120,000 clones, 50% to 70% recorded once. Sequenced sample: NKG2D-low CD8+ T cells sorted from blood. The receptor set was obtained from a human donor with alopecia areata.

The rearrangement links TRBV28 to TRBJ2-3; D is unresolved. V lost 4 bases to trimming and J lost 2 bases, with 10 bases between them. The CDR3 spans 14 residues. Germline CDR1 is MDHEN and CDR2 is SYDVKM. The CDR3 spells CASSSRVATDTQYF. The CDR3 nucleotides are TGTGCCAGCAGTTCCCGGGTTGCCACAGATACGCAGTATTTT.

The CDR3 coding sequence is TGCAGCGTTGTCGGGCTGGACAGGGCATACGAGCAGTACTTC. Translation gives CSVVGLDRAYEQYF. The chain couples TRBV29-1 to TRBJ2-5; 8 nucleotides line up with TRBD1. The end of the DNA aligns better with TRBJ2-7, so the J call may be wrong. Germline lookup yields CDR1 SQVTM and CDR2 ANQGSEA. The CDR3 consists of 14 residues.

The table lists this clone with a few counts. The same CDR3 arises from other DNA sequences in this sample as well. The V gene is TRBV5-1, the J gene TRBJ2-1; D remains ambiguous. V lost 1 base and J lost 0, with 2 bases in between. There are 13 residues in the CDR3. CDR1 is SGHRS and CDR2 is YFSETQ in the germline V gene. CDR3 region: CASSLSSYNEQFF. The CDR3 DNA reads TGCGCCAGCAGCTTGAGCTCCTACAATGAGCAGTTCTTC.

The J gene is TRBJ2-1, the V gene TRBV28; tentative D call: TRBD1 (5 bases). CDR1 and CDR2 (germline): MDHEN, SYDVKM. The CDR3 spans 13 residues. The ends were cut back, 3 bases at V and 10 bases at J, with 13 bases in the middle. This CDR3 is CASSLTRVLEQFF. The CDR3 DNA reads TGTGCCAGCAGTTTGACCAGGGTCCTGGAGCAGTTCTTC.

This clone has a handful of counts. The rearrangement links TRBV20-1 to TRBJ1-1; D not resolved. The CDR3 loop spans 8 amino acids. Per germline, CDR1 DFQATT and CDR2 SNEGSKA (reference sequence). Trimming removed 3 bases from V and 11 bases from J, with 4 bases in between. DNA of the CDR3: TGCAGTGCTAGTCCCGCTTTCTTT. Residues: CSASPAFF.

This clone was recorded a few times. This sequence joins TRBV5-1 and TRBJ2-7; D may be TRBD1 (7 bases). CDR3 length: 23 residues. Germline CDR1 SGHRS, CDR2 YFSETQ. The V and J ends lost 3 bases and 7 bases respectively, with 44 bases between them. CDR3 protein: CASSWGDRQKTTWPAAIYAEQYF. CDR3 bases: TGCGCCAGCAGCTGGGGGGACAGACAGAAAACTACGTGGCCCGCGGCAATCTACGCTGAGCAGTACTTC.

The V call is TRBV27, the J call TRBJ2-1, with D hard to call. Trimming stripped 1 base from V and 1 base from J, with 8 bases between. Germline CDR1 is MNHEY and CDR2 is SMNVEV (reference sequence). The CDR3 sequence is 15 residues long. CDR3 coding DNA: TGTGCCAGCAGTTTATGGAGTGCTTCCTACAATGAGCAGTTCTTC. This translates into CASSLWSASYNEQFF.